The clone carrying this T cell receptor beta chain occurred once. Germline loops: CDR1 MNHEY, CDR2 SMNVEV (reference sequence). Trimming removed 5 bases at V and 0 bases at J, with 11 bases between. The CDR3 extends over 15 amino acids. This entry comes from a study of blood T cell repertoires in COVID-19. The protocol was immunoSEQ multiplex PCR, while the TCRdb copy is restricted to in-frame clones and leaves out a portion. This table has more than 200,000 clones, roughly 87% appearing once. This receptor was identified in a man aged 18 to 29 with active or convalescent COVID-19. The chain recombines TRBV27 with TRBJ2-1, with D possibly being TRBD1 (6 bases). The source material was peripheral blood. CDR3 bases: TGTGCCAGCAGTGTCGAGGGGGTCTCCTACAATGAGCAGTTCTTC. Protein product: CASSVEGVSYNEQFF.